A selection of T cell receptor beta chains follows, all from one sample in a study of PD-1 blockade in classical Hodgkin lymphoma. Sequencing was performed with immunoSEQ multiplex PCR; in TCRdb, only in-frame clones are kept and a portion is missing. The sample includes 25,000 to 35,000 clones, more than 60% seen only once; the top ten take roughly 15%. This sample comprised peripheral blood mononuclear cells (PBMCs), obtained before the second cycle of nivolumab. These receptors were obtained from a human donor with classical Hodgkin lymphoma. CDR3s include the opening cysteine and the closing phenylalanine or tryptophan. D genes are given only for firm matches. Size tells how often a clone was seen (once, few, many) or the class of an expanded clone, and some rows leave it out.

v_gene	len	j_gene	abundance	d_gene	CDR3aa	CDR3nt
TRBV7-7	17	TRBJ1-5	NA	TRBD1	CASSLNRTGAPHQPQHF	TGTGCCAGCAGTCTCAACAGGACAGGGGCCCCGCATCAGCCCCAGCATTTT
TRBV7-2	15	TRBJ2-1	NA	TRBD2	CASSHGTSFIDEQFF	TGTGCCAGCAGCCACGGGACTAGCTTTATCGATGAGCAGTTCTTC
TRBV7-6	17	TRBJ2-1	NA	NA	CASSLDAVRSSYNEQFF	TGTGCCAGCAGCTTAGATGCGGTTAGGAGCTCCTACAATGAGCAGTTCTTC
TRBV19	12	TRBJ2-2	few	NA	CAVGGWTGELFF	TGTGCCGTTGGGGGTTGGACCGGGGAGCTGTTTTTT
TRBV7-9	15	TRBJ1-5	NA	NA	CASSPSRGGNQPQHF	TGTGCCAGCAGTCCAAGCAGGGGCGGCAATCAGCCCCAGCATTTT
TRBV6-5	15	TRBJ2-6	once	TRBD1	CASSRDSSGANVLTF	TGTGCCAGCAGTCGGGACAGCTCTGGGGCCAACGTCCTGACTTTC
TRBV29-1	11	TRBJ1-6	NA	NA	CSVVVAQSLHF	TGCAGCGTTGTTGTTGCTCAGTCCCTCCACTTT
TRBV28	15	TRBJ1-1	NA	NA	CASSFRQGKLAEAFF	TGTGCCAGCAGTTTCAGGCAGGGTAAGTTGGCTGAAGCTTTCTTT
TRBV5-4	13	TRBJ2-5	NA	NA	CASSSQRQETQYF	TGTGCCAGCAGCTCCCAGCGCCAAGAGACCCAGTACTTC
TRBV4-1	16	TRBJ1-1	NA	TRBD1	CASSQDGQGASTEAFF	TGCGCCAGCAGCCAAGACGGACAGGGGGCGAGTACTGAAGCTTTCTTT
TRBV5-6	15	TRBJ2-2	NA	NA	CASSLGPARTGELFF	TGTGCCAGCAGCTTGGGTCCCGCACGCACCGGGGAGCTGTTTTTT
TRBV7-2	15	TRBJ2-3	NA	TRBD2	CASSILAQSTDTQYF	TGTGCCAGCAGCATACTAGCGCAAAGCACAGATACGCAGTATTTT